This T cell receptor (beta chain) originates from a study of OX40 agonist ivuxolimab in advanced cancers. Study information: Every 2 weeks, patients got intravenous ivuxolimab at one of six dose levels (0.01-10 mg/kg).

Using immunoSEQ multiplex PCR, the repertoire was profiled, and TCRdb retains in-frame clones only, with some absent. The sample gives about 60,000 clones, 88% of which show up once; 0.67% is in the top ten. Study-level points and caveats: Antigen specificity of clonally expanded peripheral T cells was not established.

Germline CDR1 is MDHEN and CDR2 is SYDVKM. This CDR3 is 12 amino acids long. Trimming removed 5 bases from V and 4 bases from J, with 8 bases in between. For this clone: No antigen is known for it.

This sequence joins TRBV28 and TRBJ1-2; D remains unclear. The sequence derives from an adult with an advanced solid tumor such as melanoma, head and neck, liver or kidney cancer. Sequencing was performed on CD4+ or CD8+ T cells sorted from blood, taken in a trial of the OX40 agonist ivuxolimab. The CDR3: CASSPQTYGYTF. CDR3 bases: TGTGCCAGCAGTCCTCAGACCTATGGCTACACCTTC.